This T cell receptor beta chain was captured by sequencing in a study of post-analysis software for immune sequencing data. Study-level background: The study covered relapsing-remitting, secondary progressive and progressive-relapsing courses of multiple sclerosis.

The CDR3 extends over 13 amino acids. The V gene's germline CDR1 is SQVTM and CDR2 ANQGSEA. Trimming shortened V by 5 bases and J by 3 bases, and 14 bases separated the two germline ends. Notes on the study in general: A few TRBV segments (TRBV5-6, TRBV5-1 and TRBV20-1 among them) occurred more frequently in patients than in controls.

Sequencing libraries made from TCR beta cDNA carried unique molecular identifiers. TCRdb re-called the PCR reads through MiXCR, storing one row per CDR3 protein. Among about 820,000 distinct CDR3 sequences, 53% were seen once, and the ten largest hold 4.6%. This clonotype was picked up a small number of times. The antigen remains unidentified. This receptor was taken from a girl aged 10 to 17 with multiple sclerosis. Source material: blood. This chain uses TRBV29-1 with TRBJ2-7; D is tentatively TRBD1 or TRBD2 (5 bases each). The CDR3 region is CSVFTGTNYEQYF. CDR3 nucleotide sequence: TGCAGCGTTTTCACCGGGACCAACTACGAGCAGTACTTC.